This entry concerns a single T cell receptor (beta chain). As yet, its antigen is unknown. The data derive from a study of T cells in Graves' hyperthyroidism and ophthalmopathy. Every diagnosis used clinical symptoms, serum thyroxine and TRAb, thyroid ultrasound and orbital computed tomography. Study findings and constraints: Expanded thyroid clonotypes (above 0.001) were mostly also found in blood.

Amplification of TCR beta CDR3 regions used RNA as the template. The TCR CDR3 first-round RT-PCR relied on the HTBI primer set. Using its own MiXCR run on the multiplex PCR reads, TCRdb lists one record per CDR3 protein. Of a few hundred thousand distinct CDR3 sequences in the sample, approximately 14% were seen once. CDR1 MNHNS and CDR2 SASEGT come from the germline V gene. The CDR3 has 15 residues. The J segment lost 0 bases and the V segment lost 4 bases, leaving 5 bases of the junction unmatched. Sequencing used blood. This sequence originates from a woman between 18 and 29 years old with Graves' hyperthyroidism. This chain uses TRBV6-1 with TRBJ1-2, with 7 positions matching TRBD1. The CDR3 is CASSARDRANYGYTF. Here the CDR3 DNA reads TGTGCCAGCAGTGCCCGGGACAGAGCTAACTATGGCTACACCTTC.